These T cell receptor beta chains were read from a single sample in a study of blood T cell repertoires in COVID-19. Data came from immunoSEQ multiplex PCR; TCRdb stores just in-frame clones and leaves some out. The data contain around 470,000 clones, 89% of them singletons. Sequenced material: peripheral blood. Receptors originate from a man aged 18 to 30 with COVID-19, enrolled during active disease. Each CDR3 is given with its conserved first and last residue. A D gene is named only where the DNA matches it firmly. Size values are once, few and many counts, or a class for expanded clones, and some rows have none.

d_gene | j_gene | v_gene | abundance | CDR3aa | CDR3nt
TRBD2 | TRBJ2-1 | TRBV19 | - | CASRRTSGSSNEQFF | TGTGCCAGTAGGAGGACTAGCGGGAGTTCTAATGAGCAGTTCTTC
TRBD1 | TRBJ2-5 | TRBV25-1 | - | CASKTGNRGTQYF | TGTGCCAGCAAGACAGGGAATCGCGGGACCCAGTACTTC
- | TRBJ1-2 | TRBV27 | - | CASSPTGGTGFYGYTF | TGTGCCAGCAGTCCGACCGGAGGCACCGGGTTCTATGGCTACACCTTC
TRBD2 | TRBJ2-5 | TRBV5-6 | - | CASSGTIQETQYF | TGTGCCAGCAGCGGGACTATACAAGAGACCCAGTACTTC
- | TRBJ1-6 | TRBV15 | - | CATSRTVYNSPLHF | TGTGCCACCAGCAGGACAGTTTATAATTCACCCCTCCACTTT
TRBD2 | TRBJ2-3 | TRBV30 | - | CAWSFGTRPSTQYF | TGTGCCTGGAGTTTTGGGACTAGACCCTCTACGCAGTATTTT
TRBD2 | TRBJ2-1 | TRBV10-3 | - | CAISEWAGGPRAEQFF | TGTGCCATCAGTGAATGGGCGGGAGGGCCTAGGGCTGAGCAGTTCTTC
- | TRBJ1-6 | TRBV5-6 | - | CASSAQGKPLHF | TGTGCCAGCAGCGCACAGGGTAAACCCCTCCACTTT
TRBD2 | TRBJ2-1 | TRBV29-1 | once | CSIERGGGYNEQFF | TGCAGCATAGAGCGGGGGGGCGGCTACAATGAGCAGTTCTTC
- | TRBJ1-2 | TRBV6-2/TRBV6-3 | - | CASSYPAGIGYTF | TGTGCCAGCAGTTACCCGGCAGGGATAGGCTACACCTTC
TRBD1 | TRBJ1-2 | TRBV28 | - | CASSRHRGGGYTF | TGTGCCAGCAGTAGGCACAGGGGCGGGGGCTACACCTTC
TRBD1 | TRBJ2-5 | TRBV5-4 | - | CASSLAPGQQETQYF | TGTGCCAGCAGCTTGGCGCCGGGACAGCAAGAGACCCAGTACTTC
- | TRBJ2-7 | TRBV27 | - | CASSLRRGRSDEQYF | TGTGCCAGCAGTTTACGGCGGGGGCGCTCCGACGAGCAGTACTTC
TRBD2 | TRBJ2-5 | TRBV5-1 | - | CASSSQLAGGPETQYF | TGCGCCAGCAGCTCTCAACTAGCGGGGGGGCCGGAGACCCAGTACTTC
- | TRBJ2-3 | TRBV7-9 | - | CASSRGSHTDTQYF | TGTGCCAGCAGTCGAGGGAGCCACACAGATACGCAGTATTTT
TRBD2 | TRBJ2-5 | TRBV5-1 | - | CASSGRLAGGGETQYF | TGCGCCAGCAGCGGCCGACTAGCGGGAGGTGGGGAGACCCAGTACTTC
- | TRBJ2-1 | TRBV5-1 | - | CASSESSYNEQFF | TGCGCCAGCTCGGAGAGCTCCTACAATGAGCAGTTCTTC